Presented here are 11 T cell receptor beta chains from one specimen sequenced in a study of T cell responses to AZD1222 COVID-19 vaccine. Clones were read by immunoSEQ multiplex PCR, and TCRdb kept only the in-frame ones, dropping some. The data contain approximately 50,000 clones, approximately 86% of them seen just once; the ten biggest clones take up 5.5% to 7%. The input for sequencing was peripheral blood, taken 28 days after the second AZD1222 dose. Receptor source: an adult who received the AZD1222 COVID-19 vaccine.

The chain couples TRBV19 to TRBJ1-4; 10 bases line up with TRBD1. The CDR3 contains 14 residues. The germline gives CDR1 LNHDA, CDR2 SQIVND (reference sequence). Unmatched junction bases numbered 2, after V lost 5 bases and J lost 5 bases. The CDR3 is CASSSDRGNEKLFF. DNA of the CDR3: TGTGCCAGTAGTTCGGACAGGGGGAATGAAAAACTGTTTTTT.

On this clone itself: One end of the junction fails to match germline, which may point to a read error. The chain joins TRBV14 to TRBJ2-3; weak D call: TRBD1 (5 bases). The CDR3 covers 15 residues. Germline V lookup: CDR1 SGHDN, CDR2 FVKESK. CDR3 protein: CASSRYWGDTYTQYF. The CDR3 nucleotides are TGTGCCAGCAGTAGGTATTGGGGCGACACATATACGCAGTATTTT.

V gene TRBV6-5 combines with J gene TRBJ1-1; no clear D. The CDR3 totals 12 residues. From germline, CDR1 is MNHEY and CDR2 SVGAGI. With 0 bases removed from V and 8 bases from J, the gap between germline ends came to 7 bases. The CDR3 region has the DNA TGTGCCAGCAGTTACTCTGGCAGGGAAGCTTTCTTT. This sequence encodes CASSYSGREAFF.

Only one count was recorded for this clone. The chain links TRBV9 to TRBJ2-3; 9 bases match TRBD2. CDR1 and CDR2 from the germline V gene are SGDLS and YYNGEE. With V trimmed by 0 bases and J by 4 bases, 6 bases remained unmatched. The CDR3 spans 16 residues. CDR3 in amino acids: CASSVEGREGPDTQYF. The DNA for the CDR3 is TGTGCCAGCAGCGTAGAAGGGCGGGAGGGCCCAGATACGCAGTATTTT.

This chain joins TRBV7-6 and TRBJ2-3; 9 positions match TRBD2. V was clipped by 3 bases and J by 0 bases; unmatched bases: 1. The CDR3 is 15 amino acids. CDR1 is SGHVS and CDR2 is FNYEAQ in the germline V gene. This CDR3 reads CASSFLAGSTDTQYF. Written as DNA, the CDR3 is TGTGCCAGCAGCTTCCTAGCGGGGAGCACAGATACGCAGTATTTT.

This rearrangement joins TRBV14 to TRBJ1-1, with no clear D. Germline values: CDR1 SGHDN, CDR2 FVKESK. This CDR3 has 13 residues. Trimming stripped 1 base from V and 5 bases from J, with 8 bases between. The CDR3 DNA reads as TGTGCCAGCAGCCAAGTCTCGGGAACTGAAGCTTTCTTT. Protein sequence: CASSQVSGTEAFF.

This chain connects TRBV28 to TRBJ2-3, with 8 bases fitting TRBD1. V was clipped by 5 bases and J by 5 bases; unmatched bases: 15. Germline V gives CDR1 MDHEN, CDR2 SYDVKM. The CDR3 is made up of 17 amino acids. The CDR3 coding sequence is TGTGCCAGCAGTCCCCCGTACAGGGGGGTGGTGATAGATACGCAGTATTTT. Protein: CASSPPYRGVVIDTQYF. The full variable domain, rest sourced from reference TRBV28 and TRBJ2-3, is DVKVTQSSRYLVKRTGEKVFLECVQDMDHENMFWYRQDPGLGLRLIYFSYDVKMKEKGDIPEGYSVSREKKERFSLILESASTNQTSMYLCASSPPYRGVVIDTQYFGPGTRLTVL.

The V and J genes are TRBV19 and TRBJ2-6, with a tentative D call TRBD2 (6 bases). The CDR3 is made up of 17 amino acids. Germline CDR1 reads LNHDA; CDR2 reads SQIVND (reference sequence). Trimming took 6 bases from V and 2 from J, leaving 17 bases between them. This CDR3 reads CASSAGTGVAGANVLTF. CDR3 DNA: TGTGCCAGTAGCGCCGGGACGGGGGTAGCTGGGGCCAACGTCCTGACTTTC. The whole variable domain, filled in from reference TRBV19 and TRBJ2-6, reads DGGITQSPKYLFRKEGQNVTLSCEQNLNHDAMYWYRQDPGQGLRLIYYSQIVNDFQKGDIAEGYSVSREKKESFPLTVTSAQKNPTAFYLCASSAGTGVAGANVLTFGAGSRLTVL.

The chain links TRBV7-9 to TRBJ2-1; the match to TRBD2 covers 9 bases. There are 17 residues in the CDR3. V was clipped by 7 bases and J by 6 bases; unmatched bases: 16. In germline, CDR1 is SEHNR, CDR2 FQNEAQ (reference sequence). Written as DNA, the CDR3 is TGTGCCAGCAACCTGGTTTTAGCGGGAGTGTGGGGCAATGAGCAGTTCTTC. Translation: CASNLVLAGVWGNEQFF.

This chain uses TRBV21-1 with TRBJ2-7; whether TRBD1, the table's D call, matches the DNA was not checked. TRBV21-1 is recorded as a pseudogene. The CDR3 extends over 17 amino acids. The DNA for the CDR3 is TGTGCCAGCAGCATAAACGGGACAGGGCATCTCGGGGACGAGCAGTACTTC. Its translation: CASSINGTGHLGDEQYF.

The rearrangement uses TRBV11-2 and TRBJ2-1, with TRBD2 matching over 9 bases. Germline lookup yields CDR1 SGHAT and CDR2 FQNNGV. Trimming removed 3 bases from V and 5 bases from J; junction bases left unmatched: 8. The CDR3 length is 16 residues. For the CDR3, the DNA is TGTGCCAGCAGCTTGGCTAGCGGGACGTTTAACAATGAGCAGTTCTTC. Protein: CASSLASGTFNNEQFF.